This TCR beta chain is drawn from a study of identical twins. Study-level points and caveats: One should note that invariant MAIT and iNKT cells could partly confound zero-insertion analyses.

This clonotype has more than one count but fewer than ten. Its antigen is not identified. CDR3 length: 13 amino acids. Deletions cut 4 bases from V and 8 bases from J, with 11 bases between. Germline CDR1 KGHDR, CDR2 SFDVKD. TCRdb used MiXCR to reprocess the 5' RACE reads, holding one entry per CDR3 protein. In the table there are some 250,000 distinct CDR3 sequences, approximately 12% of which are singletons. These data also formed part of another study, on yellow fever vaccine responses in identical twins. That source reports: Among the twins, the vaccine T cell response reportedly seemed partly convergent and partly personalized.

The sequence derives from a woman aged 18-29 years in good health. This chain connects TRBV24-1 to TRBJ2-1; D is unclear. Sequencing was done on a sample of memory (CD45RO+) T cells sorted from blood. CDR3 protein: CATSDPRLDEQFF. CDR3 nucleotides: TGTGCCACCAGTGACCCGAGATTGGATGAGCAGTTCTTC.